The subject of this entry is one TCR beta chain. Its target is not known. At one of its ends the junction is not consistent with the germline gene, which may arise from a read error. This specimen belongs to a study of cytotoxic CD8 clonotypes in ibrutinib-treated CLL. Study information: Specimens for response were gathered following a median around a year of therapy, spanning 6 to 36. General observations from the study: Baseline-level clonality went beyond age-matched healthy donors and moved in step with circulating CD8+ T-cell counts. Clonality was elevated at ibrutinib response and had returned toward baseline at progression.

Depths of 1 in 200,000 to 1 in 1 million T cells were the sequencing target. Measured with immunoSEQ multiplex PCR; TCRdb has only the in-frame clones, and not every one. The sample carries more than 200,000 clones, 70% recorded once. Per germline, CDR1 MNHNS and CDR2 SASEGT. This CDR3 spans 14 amino acids. The genes are TRBV6-1 and TRBJ2-7, with 7 bases matching TRBD1. Here the sequenced sample was PBMCs, taken after 24 months of ibrutinib treatment. The clonotype originates from a human donor with chronic lymphocytic leukemia. The CDR3 sequence is CASREGQAYYEQYF. The CDR3 DNA follows: TGTGCCAGCAGGGAAGGACAGGCCTACTACGAGCAGTACTTC.